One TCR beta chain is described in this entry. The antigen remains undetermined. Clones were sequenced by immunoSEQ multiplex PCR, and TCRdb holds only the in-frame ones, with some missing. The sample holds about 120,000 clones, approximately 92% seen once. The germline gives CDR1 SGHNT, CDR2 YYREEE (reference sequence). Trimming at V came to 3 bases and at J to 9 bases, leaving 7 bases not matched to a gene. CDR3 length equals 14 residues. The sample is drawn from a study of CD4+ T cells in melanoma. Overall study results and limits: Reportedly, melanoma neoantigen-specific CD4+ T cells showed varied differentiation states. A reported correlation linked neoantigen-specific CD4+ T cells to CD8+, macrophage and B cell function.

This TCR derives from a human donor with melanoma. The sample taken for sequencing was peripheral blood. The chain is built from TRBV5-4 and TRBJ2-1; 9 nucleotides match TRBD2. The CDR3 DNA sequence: TGTGCCAGCAGCTCCTCTGCGGGGGGGGGTGAGCAGTTCTTC. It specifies CASSSSAGGGEQFF.